This entry lists 5 T cell receptor beta chains sequenced from one sample in a study of T cells after yellow fever vaccination. TCRdb independently ran MiXCR on the 5' RACE reads; one entry per CDR3 protein. There are about 320,000 distinct CDR3 sequences in the sample; 4% to 5.5% occur only once, and roughly 21% lies in the top ten. The sample was PBMCs, taken 15 days after the yellow fever booster vaccination. The receptors shown here come from a man aged 18 to 30 who received the YFV17D yellow fever vaccine.

This clonotype showed up just a few times. This rearrangement joins TRBV27 to TRBJ1-5; possibly TRBD1 for D (5 bases). V dropped 5 bases and J dropped 6 bases, with 26 bases sitting between them. This CDR3 region has 18 residues. From germline, CDR1 is MNHEY and CDR2 SMNVEV (reference sequence). The CDR3 spells CASSPGGGPGRSGQPQHF. CDR3 coding DNA: TGTGCCAGCAGTCCGGGGGGGGGACCGGGCAGATCGGGTCAGCCCCAGCATTTT.

This clonotype was seen a handful of times. J is TRBJ2-5 and V is TRBV4-1; 9 nucleotides agree with TRBD2. The CDR3 covers 18 residues. Germline CDR1 reads MGHRA; CDR2 reads YSYEKL. Trimming took 4 bases from V and 0 from J; bases not matched to a gene: 12. In nucleotides, the CDR3 is TGCGCCAGCAGCCGACCGGCAGCGGGGGGTTATTACCAAGAGACCCAGTACTTC. Protein sequence: CASSRPAAGGYYQETQYF.

This clonotype was seen a handful of times. The chain employs TRBV7-2 and TRBJ2-2; D gene unclear. The CDR3 runs 15 residues. Germline V lookup: CDR1 SGHTA, CDR2 FQGNSA. The V end was cut by 2 bases, the J end by 6 bases, with 13 bases between. Here the CDR3 reads CASSLWAGLPGELFF. In DNA form, the CDR3 reads TGTGCCAGCAGCTTATGGGCCGGGTTGCCCGGGGAGCTGTTTTTT.

This clonotype has more than one count but fewer than ten. V and J are TRBV28 and TRBJ2-1, with 8 bases that match TRBD1. V lost 6 bases, J lost 5 bases, and 6 bases stayed unmatched. The CDR3 has 14 residues. CDR1 and CDR2 (germline): MDHEN, SYDVKM. The CDR3 region has the DNA TGTGCCAGCAGATACGACAGGGGAAACAATGAGCAGTTCTTC. Protein product: CASRYDRGNNEQFF.

This clonotype was seen many times. V gene TRBV20-1 combines with J gene TRBJ1-3, with D tentatively TRBD1 (5 bases). Germline V gives CDR1 DFQATT, CDR2 SNEGSKA (reference sequence). The CDR3 runs to 15 residues. Trimming cost V 5 bases and J 0 bases, with 14 bases left between them. The CDR3: CSAPYPTVSGNTIYF. The CDR3 DNA is TGCAGTGCTCCATACCCGACAGTCTCTGGAAACACCATATATTTT.